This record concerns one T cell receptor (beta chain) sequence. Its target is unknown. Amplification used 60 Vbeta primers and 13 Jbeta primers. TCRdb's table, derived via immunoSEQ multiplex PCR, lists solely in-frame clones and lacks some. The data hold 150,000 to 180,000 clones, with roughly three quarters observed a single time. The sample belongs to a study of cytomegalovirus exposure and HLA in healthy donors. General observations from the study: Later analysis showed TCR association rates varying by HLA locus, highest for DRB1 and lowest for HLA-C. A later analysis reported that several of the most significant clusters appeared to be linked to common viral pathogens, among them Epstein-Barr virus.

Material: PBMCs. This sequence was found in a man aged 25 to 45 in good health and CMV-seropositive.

The CDR3 DNA follows: TGTGCCAGCAGTGTCACAGGGGCTCACACCTTC. This translates into CASSVTGAHTF. This chain uses TRBV6-1 with TRBJ1-2; 7 nucleotides match TRBD1. This CDR3 has 11 amino acids. J lost 12 bases, V lost 4 bases, and 5 bases had no gene match. Germline V gene data show CDR1 as MNHNS and CDR2 as SASEGT.